Reported below is one T cell receptor (beta chain). These data come from a study of blood T cell repertoires in COVID-19. V lost 4 bases to trimming and J lost 3 bases, with 10 bases between them. Germline V lookup: CDR1 SGHDN, CDR2 FVKESK. CDR3 length equals 13 residues. Sequencing used immunoSEQ multiplex PCR; TCRdb keeps in-frame clones, though not all of them. The data hold 120,000 to 150,000 clones, with 88% observed a single time. The V gene is TRBV14, the J gene TRBJ2-7, with unresolved D. The clonotype comes from a human donor in a cohort sampled during active COVID-19. Sample: peripheral blood. The CDR3 DNA reads TGTGCCAGCAGCCTTAGTAATATCTACGAGCAGTACTTC. Translating it yields CASSLSNIYEQYF.